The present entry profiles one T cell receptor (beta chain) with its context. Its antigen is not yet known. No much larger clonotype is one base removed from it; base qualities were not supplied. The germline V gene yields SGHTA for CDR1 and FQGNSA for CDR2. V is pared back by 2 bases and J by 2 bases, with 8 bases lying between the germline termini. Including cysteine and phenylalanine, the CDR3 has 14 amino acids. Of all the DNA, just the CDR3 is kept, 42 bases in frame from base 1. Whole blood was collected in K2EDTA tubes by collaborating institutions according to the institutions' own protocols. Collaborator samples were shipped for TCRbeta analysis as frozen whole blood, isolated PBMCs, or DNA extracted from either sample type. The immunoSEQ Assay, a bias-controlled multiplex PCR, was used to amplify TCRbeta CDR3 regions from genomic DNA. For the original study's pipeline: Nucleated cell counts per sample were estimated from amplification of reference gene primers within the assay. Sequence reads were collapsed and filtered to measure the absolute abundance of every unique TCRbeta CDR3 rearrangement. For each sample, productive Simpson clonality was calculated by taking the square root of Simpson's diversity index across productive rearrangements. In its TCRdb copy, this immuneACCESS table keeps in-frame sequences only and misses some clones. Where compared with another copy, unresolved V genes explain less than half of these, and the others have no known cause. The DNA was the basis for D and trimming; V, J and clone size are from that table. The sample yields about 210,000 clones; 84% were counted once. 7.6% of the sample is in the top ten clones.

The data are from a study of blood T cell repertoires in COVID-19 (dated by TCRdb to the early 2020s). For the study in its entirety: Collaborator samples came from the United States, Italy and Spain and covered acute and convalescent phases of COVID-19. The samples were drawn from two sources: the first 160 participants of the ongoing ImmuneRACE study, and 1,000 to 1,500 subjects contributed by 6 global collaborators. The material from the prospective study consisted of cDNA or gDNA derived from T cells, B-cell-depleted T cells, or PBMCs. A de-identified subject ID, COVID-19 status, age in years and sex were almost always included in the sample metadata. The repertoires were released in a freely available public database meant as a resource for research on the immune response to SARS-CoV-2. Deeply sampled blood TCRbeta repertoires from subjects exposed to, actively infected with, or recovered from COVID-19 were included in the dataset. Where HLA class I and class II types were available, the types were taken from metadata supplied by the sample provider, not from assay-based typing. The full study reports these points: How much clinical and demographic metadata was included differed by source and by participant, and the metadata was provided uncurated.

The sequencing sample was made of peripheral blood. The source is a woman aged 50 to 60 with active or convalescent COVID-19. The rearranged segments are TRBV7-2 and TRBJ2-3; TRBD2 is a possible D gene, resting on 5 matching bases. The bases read TGTGCCAGCAGCTTACAGCGGAACACAGATACGCAGTATTTT. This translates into CASSLQRNTDTQYF.